This T cell receptor beta chain was sequenced for a study of T-cell memory formation after mild COVID-19. Study observations and caveats: Contracting clones localized mainly to CM and EM when CD4+ and mainly to EMRA when CD8+. Pre-infection memory showed some responding clones, and this suggested that cross-reactive memory joined.

TCRdb reprocessed the 5' RACE reads via MiXCR and lists one record per CDR3 protein. Of about 110,000 distinct CDR3 sequences in the sample, approximately 15% are singletons; the top ten hold 25% to 30%. Germline loops: CDR1 SEHNR, CDR2 FQNEAQ (reference sequence). CDR3 length equals 15 residues. V lost 4 bases and J lost 1, with 11 bases in between. The table lists this clonotype with a few counts. Its target is not known. This clonotype originated in an adult woman who had mild COVID-19 (a few samples of this study predate the infection). Cell type and time point are not known. Sequenced input: PBMCs or a T cell subset sorted from them (not recorded which). The V and J genes are TRBV7-9 and TRBJ2-1; D is unclear. CDR3 DNA sequence: TGTGCCAGCAGCTCTGACCGTTTATCCTACAATGAGCAGTTCTTC. Translated: CASSSDRLSYNEQFF.